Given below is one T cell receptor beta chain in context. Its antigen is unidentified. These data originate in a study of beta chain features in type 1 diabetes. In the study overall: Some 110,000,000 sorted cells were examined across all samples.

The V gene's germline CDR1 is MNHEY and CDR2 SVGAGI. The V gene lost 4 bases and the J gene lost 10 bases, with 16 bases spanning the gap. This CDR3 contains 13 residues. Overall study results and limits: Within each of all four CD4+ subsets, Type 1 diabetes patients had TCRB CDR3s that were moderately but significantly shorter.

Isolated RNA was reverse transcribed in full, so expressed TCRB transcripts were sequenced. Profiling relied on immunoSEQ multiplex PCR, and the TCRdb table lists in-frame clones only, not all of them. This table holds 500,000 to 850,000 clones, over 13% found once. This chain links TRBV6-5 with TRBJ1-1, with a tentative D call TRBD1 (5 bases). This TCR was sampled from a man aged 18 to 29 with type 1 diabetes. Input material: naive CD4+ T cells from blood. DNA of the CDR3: TGTGCCAGCAGTTCACACGGCGGGACTCGAGCTTTCTTT. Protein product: CASSSHGGTRAFF.